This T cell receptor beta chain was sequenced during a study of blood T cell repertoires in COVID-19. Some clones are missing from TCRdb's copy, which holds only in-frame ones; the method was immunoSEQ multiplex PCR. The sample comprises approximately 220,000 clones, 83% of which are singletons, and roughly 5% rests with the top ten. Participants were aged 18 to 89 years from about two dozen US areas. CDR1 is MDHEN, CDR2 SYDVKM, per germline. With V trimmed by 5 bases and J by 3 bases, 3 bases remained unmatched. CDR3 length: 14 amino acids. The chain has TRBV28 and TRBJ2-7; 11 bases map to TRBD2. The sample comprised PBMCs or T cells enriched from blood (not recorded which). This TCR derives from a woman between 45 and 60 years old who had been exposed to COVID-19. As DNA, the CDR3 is TGTGCCAGCAGTCCGACTAGCGGGGTCTACGAGCAGTACTTC. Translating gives CASSPTSGVYEQYF.